This section outlines one TCR beta chain sequence together with its context. Treatment indicated: randomized to nivolumab then ipilimumab (arm A) or the reverse (arm B). This specimen belongs to a study of sequential checkpoint blockade in melanoma. V dropped 1 base and J dropped 0 bases, with 11 bases sitting between them. Germline V gene sequence: CDR1 SGHRS, CDR2 YFSETQ. The CDR3 runs 17 residues. Method: immunoSEQ multiplex PCR; TCRdb's copy keeps in-frame clones and lacks some. Found here are 20,000 to 25,000 clones, around 80% of them singletons; the top ten hold around a tenth. The receptor was isolated from a human donor with melanoma. The source material was CD8+ T cells sorted from blood (inferred from file names), sampled from a patient given nivolumab and ipilimumab in sequence. The rearrangement joins TRBV5-1 to TRBJ2-6; a weak D match, TRBD1 (5 bases). CDR3 bases: TGCGCCAGCAGCTTGTGGGGCCCTTCCTCTGGGGCCAACGTCCTGACTTTC. It specifies CASSLWGPSSGANVLTF. Combining the CDR3 with reference TRBV5-1 and TRBJ2-6 gives the whole variable domain KAGVTQTPRYLIKTRGQQVTLSCSPISGHRSVSWYQQTPGQGLQFLFEYFSETQRNKGNFPGRFSGRQFSNSRSEMNVSTLELGDSALYLCASSLWGPSSGANVLTFGAGSRLTVL.